These 20 T cell receptor beta chains came from one sample sequenced in a study of cytomegalovirus exposure and HLA in healthy donors. Researchers ran the PCR with 60 Vbeta and 13 Jbeta primers. Profiling relied on immunoSEQ multiplex PCR, and the TCRdb table lists in-frame clones only, not all of them. The profile covers roughly 190,000 clones, with under 80% appearing a single time and 2.5% to 3% taken by the ten largest. Sequenced: PBMCs. The receptors were sampled from a man aged 40-49 years in good health and CMV-seronegative.

This clone has more than one count but fewer than ten. This chain links TRBV19 with TRBJ1-1; D gene uncertain. Germline V gives CDR1 LNHDA, CDR2 SQIVND (reference sequence). CDR3 length: 12 amino acids. The ends were cut back, 3 bases at V and 3 bases at J, with 5 bases in the middle. CDR3 region: CASSIGYTEAFF. The CDR3 nucleotides read TGTGCCAGTAGTATCGGGTACACTGAAGCTTTCTTT. Combining the CDR3 with reference TRBV19 and TRBJ1-1 gives the whole variable domain DGGITQSPKYLFRKEGQNVTLSCEQNLNHDAMYWYRQDPGQGLRLIYYSQIVNDFQKGDIAEGYSVSREKKESFPLTVTSAQKNPTAFYLCASSIGYTEAFFGQGTRLTVV.

A single count supports this clone. The gene calls are TRBV19 and TRBJ1-2, with TRBD1 as a possible D gene (6 bases). With 1 base removed from V and 3 bases from J, the gap between germline ends came to 9 bases. Germline V CDR1 and CDR2: LNHDA, SQIVND (reference sequence). This CDR3 has 14 amino acids. CDR3 nucleotides: TGTGCCAGTAGTATAGGGGGGCGCGACTATGGCTACACCTTC. Encoded protein: CASSIGGRDYGYTF.

The J gene is TRBJ1-4, the V gene TRBV2, with D unclear. CDR1 and CDR2 (germline): SNHLY, FYNNEI. V gave up 10 bases and J gave up 11 bases, with 14 bases separating them. This CDR3 has 11 residues. CDR3 sequence reads: CANTEGGKLFF. Here the CDR3 DNA reads TGTGCCAATACCGAAGGAGGCAAACTGTTTTTT.

V gene TRBV4-2 combines with J gene TRBJ2-1, with 7 positions matching TRBD2. The CDR3 totals 16 residues. Per germline, CDR1 LGHNA and CDR2 YNFKEQ. The J segment lost 5 bases and the V segment lost 2 bases, leaving 9 bases of the junction unmatched. The CDR3 protein is CASSQSSGTNHNEQFF. In DNA, the CDR3 is TGTGCCAGCAGCCAATCCTCCGGGACTAATCACAATGAGCAGTTCTTC.

DNA of the CDR3: TGTGCCAGCAGCTTAGACACAGGTTCCTTTAATGAAAAACTGTTTTTT. This sequence encodes CASSLDTGSFNEKLFF. This chain uses TRBV7-9 with TRBJ1-4, with a tentative D call TRBD1 (5 bases). The CDR3 has 16 residues. Trimming pared 1 base from V and 4 bases from J, leaving 13 bases between. CDR1 is SEHNR, CDR2 FQNEAQ, per germline (reference sequence).

This clone was counted a few times. The V and J genes are TRBV5-4 and TRBJ2-3, with a weak D call TRBD2 (6 bases). The CDR3 extends over 14 amino acids. The V end was cut by 6 bases, the J end by 2 bases, with 13 bases between. Germline CDR1 and CDR2: SGHNT and YYREEE (reference sequence). The CDR3 region has the DNA TGTGCCAGCAACCCTGCGGGAACCACAGATACGCAGTATTTT. Translated, it gives CASNPAGTTDTQYF.

On this clone itself: An end of the junction does not agree with germline; a read error may underlie this. The chain employs TRBV15 and TRBJ2-7; TRBD1 matches at 9 bases. The CDR3 spans 15 residues. Germline CDR1 and CDR2: LNHNV and YYDKDF (reference sequence). CDR3 sequence (DNA): TGTGCCACCAGCAGGCTTAGACAGGGGGTCTACGAGCAGCACTTC. Translation: CATSRLRQGVYEQHF.

This sequence joins TRBV5-4 and TRBJ2-2; the D gene is possibly TRBD2 (6 bases). CDR1 and CDR2 (germline): SGHNT, YYREEE (reference sequence). The CDR3 has 15 amino acids. V lost 3 bases and J 8 bases, leaving 17 bases between the germline ends. CDR3 sequence: CASSSAGTPGGELFF. CDR3 DNA: TGTGCCAGCAGCTCCGCGGGGACCCCCGGTGGGGAGCTGTTTTTT.

The chain couples TRBV7-9 to TRBJ2-1; 12 bases map to TRBD1. V dropped 6 bases and J dropped 9; count of bases not matched to a gene: 9. This CDR3 contains 15 residues. Germline lookup yields CDR1 SEHNR and CDR2 FQNEAQ (reference sequence). DNA of the CDR3: TGTGCCAGCAGGTATCCGGGACAGGGGGCGAGTGAGCAGTTCTTC. Translated: CASRYPGQGASEQFF. Complete variable domain (other parts from reference TRBV7-9 and TRBJ2-1): DTGVSQNPRHKITKRGQNVTFRCDPISEHNRLYWYRQTLGQGPEFLTYFQNEAQLEKSRLLSDRFSAERPKGSFSTLEIQRTEQGDSAMYLCASRYPGQGASEQFFGPGTRLTVL.

The chain links TRBV9 to TRBJ2-3; 10 nucleotides align to TRBD2. The CDR3 is 17 residues long. The V gene's germline CDR1 is SGDLS and CDR2 YYNGEE. The V gene end was trimmed by 4 bases and the J gene end by 6 bases; junction bases not matched to a gene: 14. The CDR3 loop is CASSNQPSGGSSDTQYF. The CDR3 coding sequence is TGTGCCAGCAGCAACCAACCTAGCGGGGGTTCTTCGGATACGCAGTATTTT. The whole variable domain, filled in from reference TRBV9 and TRBJ2-3, reads DSGVTQTPKHLITATGQRVTLRCSPRSGDLSVYWYQQSLDQGLQFLIQYYNGEERAKGNILERFSAQQFPDLHSELNLSSLELGDSALYFCASSNQPSGGSSDTQYFGPGTRLTVL.

The J gene is TRBJ1-6, the V gene TRBV27, with D tentatively TRBD1 (6 bases). The germline gives CDR1 MNHEY, CDR2 SMNVEV (reference sequence). This CDR3 is built from 16 residues. The V and J ends lost 4 bases and 4 bases respectively, with 14 bases between them. The CDR3 is CASSYSAQGYNSPLHF. The CDR3, as DNA: TGTGCCAGCAGTTACTCGGCCCAGGGGTATAATTCACCCCTCCACTTT.

V usage is TRBV7-9 and J usage is TRBJ2-1; D is perhaps TRBD2 (6 bases). This CDR3 contains 13 residues. The germline V gene has CDR1 SEHNR and CDR2 FQNEAQ (reference sequence). V lost 5 bases, J lost 7 bases, and 12 bases lay in between. The CDR3 protein is CASSTRGLNEQFF. CDR3 coding DNA: TGTGCCAGCAGCACCCGGGGACTTAATGAGCAGTTCTTC.

V is TRBV14 and J is TRBJ2-5, with TRBD1 identical over 8 bases. The CDR3 spans 14 residues. CDR1 and CDR2 (germline): SGHDN, FVKESK. Germline trimming cut 4 bases from V and 3 bases from J; bases unmatched to any gene: 4. The CDR3 coding sequence is TGTGCCAGCAGCCCCTGGACAGGGAAAGAGACCCAGTACTTC. It specifies CASSPWTGKETQYF.

This clone was observed a few times. This chain links TRBV30 with TRBJ1-2, with D unclear. The CDR3 sequence is 13 residues long. Looked up from germline, CDR1 is GTSNPN and CDR2 is SVGIG (reference sequence). The ends were cut back, 2 bases at V and 7 bases at J, with 14 bases in the middle. CDR3 coding DNA: TGTGCCTGGAGTATTACAGTCCCTTCTGGCTACACCTTC. Translated: CAWSITVPSGYTF.

The V and J genes are TRBV29-1 and TRBJ2-2; TRBD1 aligns across 8 bases. V was pared by 6 bases and J by 5 bases, with 8 bases of the junction left unmatched. CDR1 and CDR2 from the germline V gene are SQVTM and ANQGSEA. CDR3 length: 14 amino acids. Here the CDR3 DNA reads TGCAGCGTCGCTCAGGGGGCTGAGACCGGGGAGCTGTTTTTT. Translation gives CSVAQGAETGELFF.

This clone came up once. Sequence at one end of the junction differs from germline and may be a read error. The same CDR3 is also encoded by other DNA sequences in this sample. V usage is TRBV9 and J usage is TRBJ2-3; 14 positions agree with TRBD2. This CDR3 has 17 residues. The germline V gene encodes CDR1 SGDLS and CDR2 YYNGEE. CDR3 amino acids: CASSVAGLAGGGDTQYF. The CDR3 nucleotides are TGCGCCAGCAGCGTAGCTGGACTAGCGGGAGGTGGAGATACGCAGTATTTT.

The genes are TRBV29-1 and TRBJ2-7; D might be TRBD2 (7 bases). CDR3 length: 13 residues. CDR1 and CDR2 from the germline V gene are SQVTM and ANQGSEA. The V end was cut by 7 bases, the J end by 1 base, with 14 bases between. The CDR3 protein is CSGGGLGSYEQYF. The CDR3 DNA sequence: TGCAGCGGGGGGGGCCTGGGGTCCTACGAGCAGTACTTC.

V gene TRBV7-6 combines with J gene TRBJ2-5; 9 nucleotides match TRBD2. This CDR3 has 15 amino acids. V shed 5 bases and J 4 bases; nucleotides not matched to a gene: 8. Germline V lookup: CDR1 SGHVS, CDR2 FNYEAQ. CDR3 sequence: CASSQLTSGLETQYF. The CDR3 DNA follows: TGTGCCAGCAGCCAACTGACTAGCGGCCTAGAGACCCAGTACTTC.

This clone was recorded a few times. Other nucleotide sequences in the sample specify the same CDR3. This rearrangement joins TRBV7-2 to TRBJ2-5; maybe TRBD1 (5 bases). Germline assignment: CDR1 SGHTA and CDR2 FQGNSA. CDR3 length equals 13 residues. V shed 5 bases and J shed 2 bases, with 9 bases lying between them. CDR3 region: CASSLPGQETQYF. Here the CDR3 DNA reads TGTGCCAGCAGCCTCCCAGGGCAAGAGACCCAGTACTTC.

J is TRBJ1-5 and V is TRBV23-1; 11 bases fit TRBD1. TRBV23-1 is an ORF, with its function uncertain. With V trimmed by 5 bases and J by 2 bases, 11 bases remained unmatched. The CDR3 extends over 18 amino acids. The CDR3 sequence is CASSKWTGGWRGNQPQHF. CDR3 DNA: TGCGCCAGCAGTAAGTGGACAGGGGGCTGGAGGGGCAATCAGCCCCAGCATTTT.